Listed below are T cell receptor beta chains from one sample, sequenced in a study of early T cells in non-severe SARS-CoV-2 infection. TCRdb reanalysed the 5' RACE reads using MiXCR and keeps one entry per CDR3 protein. The sample contains about 64,000 distinct CDR3 sequences, approximately 8.8% of which appear only once. The source material was whole blood, sampled at baseline. All receptors come from an adult who was a healthcare worker with PCR-confirmed SARS-CoV-2 infection or an uninfected control (not recorded which). The CDR3 runs from the conserved cysteine through the conserved F or W. Each record gives: D gene, V gene, J gene, clone size, CDR3 DNA, CDR3 protein. A D gene is named only where the DNA matches it firmly. Clone size is not always given. Where it is, it says once, few, many or a class for expanded clones.

.,TRBV20-1,TRBJ2-7,many,TGCAGTGCTAGTGCGGCCTACCCAGTCGACGAGCAGTACTTC,CSASAAYPVDEQYF
.,TRBV18,TRBJ2-6,.,TGTGCCAGCTCACCGGGCAGGGCCGGGGCCAACGTCCTGACTTTC,CASSPGRAGANVLTF
.,TRBV9,TRBJ2-3,few,TGTGCCAGCAGCCTCATTGCGGAGGGAGATACGCAGTATTTT,CASSLIAEGDTQYF
.,TRBV6-5,TRBJ2-2,few,TGTGCCAGCAGTTACTCGATAGGGGTCGGCACCGGGGAGCTGTTTTTT,CASSYSIGVGTGELFF
.,TRBV20-1,TRBJ2-7,.,TGCAGTTTTCTAGTCACTGGCTACGAGCAGTACTTC,CSFLVTGYEQYF
.,TRBV19,TRBJ1-2,.,TGTGCCAGTAGACTGTCCGGGGTCCCTTATGGCTACACCTTC,CASRLSGVPYGYTF
.,TRBV7-9,TRBJ2-4,.,TGTGTCAGCAGCACGGAGGGATTAGCCAAAAACATTCAGTACTTC,CVSSTEGLAKNIQYF
.,TRBV18,TRBJ1-1,few,TGTGCCAGCTCACCCGATGGTTACACTGAAGCTTTCTTT,CASSPDGYTEAFF
TRBD2,TRBV27,TRBJ2-2,many,TGTGCCACCCGGCGGGGGAGGAACACCGGGGAGCTGTTTTTT,CATRRGRNTGELFF
.,TRBV20-1,TRBJ2-5,.,TGCAGTGCTAGAGATGGGGCCCGGCTCCAAGAGACCCAGTACTTC,CSARDGARLQETQYF
TRBD1,TRBV6-6,TRBJ2-7,few,TGTGCCAGCAGTTACCCGGACAGGGGGTCTTTCTACGAGCAGTACTTC,CASSYPDRGSFYEQYF
.,TRBV11-3,TRBJ2-2,.,TGTGCCAGCAGCCCCCAGAGGGGCGTCAAGCTGTTTTTT,CASSPQRGVKLFF
TRBD2,TRBV9,TRBJ2-1,many,TGTGCCAGCAGCGTAATAGCGGGAGAGGTGAATGAGCAGTTCTTC,CASSVIAGEVNEQFF
.,TRBV2,TRBJ1-4,few,TGTGCCAGCCGGGAAGGGGGGAGAGAAAAACTGTTTTTT,CASREGGREKLFF
.,TRBV7-3,TRBJ1-1,many,TGTGCCAGCAGCTTAATCGCTGGGATTGAAGCTTTCTTT,CASSLIAGIEAFF
.,TRBV6-2/TRBV6-3,TRBJ2-7,.,TGTGCCAGCAGCCGCTCCTACGAGCAGTACTTC,CASSRSYEQYF
TRBD2,TRBV20-1,TRBJ2-1,many,TGCAGTGCTAGAGAAGCTAGCGGGAGGGCCGGTGAGCAGTTCTTC,CSAREASGRAGEQFF
.,TRBV5-6,TRBJ1-6,few,TGTGCCAGCAGCCAGGTGGGGGGGACGGATTCACCCCTCCACTTT,CASSQVGGTDSPLHF
TRBD2,TRBV14,TRBJ2-1,.,TGTGCCAGCAGCCAGACTAGCGGGAGTTGGAATGAGCAGTTCTTC,CASSQTSGSWNEQFF
.,TRBV4-2,TRBJ2-7,.,TGTGCCAGCAGCCAAGAATGGGTGGGGCCCTACGAGCAGTACTTC,CASSQEWVGPYEQYF
.,TRBV6-5,TRBJ2-7,few,TGTGCCAGCAGTTACTCCGGGGGTCCCTACGAGCAGTACTTC,CASSYSGGPYEQYF
.,TRBV6-2/TRBV6-3,TRBJ1-4,few,TGTGCCAGCTTGACGCATTCGGGCTCCGGGAATGAAAAACTGTTTTTT,CASLTHSGSGNEKLFF
.,TRBV4-1,TRBJ2-3,.,TGCGCCAGCAGCCAAGCTCAACTAGACGCAGATACGCAGTATTTT,CASSQAQLDADTQYF
TRBD1,TRBV18,TRBJ2-5,.,TGTGCCAGCTCACCGCTCCGGGACAGGGTCCTGGGGGAGACCCAGTACTTC,CASSPLRDRVLGETQYF
.,TRBV3-1,TRBJ2-2,few,TGTGCCAGCAGCCAGACAGACGGGGAGCTGTTTTTT,CASSQTDGELFF
.,TRBV3-1,TRBJ2-3,.,TGTGCCAGCAGCCAAGATTCTAGGGGCACAGATACGCAGTATTTT,CASSQDSRGTDTQYF
.,TRBV7-9,TRBJ1-3,.,TGTGCCAGCAGCCCTCCGTTAACTGGAAACACCATATATTTT,CASSPPLTGNTIYF
.,TRBV12-3/TRBV12-4,TRBJ2-3,few,TGTGCCAGCAGTTTAAACCAGCGGACAGATACGCAGTATTTT,CASSLNQRTDTQYF
TRBD2,TRBV20-1,TRBJ2-7,many,TGCAGTGCGTGGGCGGGAGGAACCTACGAGCAGTACTTC,CSAWAGGTYEQYF
TRBD2,TRBV12-5,TRBJ2-5,many,TGTGCTAGTGGTCTGATTCTTAGCGGGAGGGCCCAAGAGACCCAGTACTTC,CASGLILSGRAQETQYF
TRBD2,TRBV6-6,TRBJ2-7,many,TGTGCCAGCAGGCCCGTATCGGGAGGGACCTCCTACGAGCAGTACTTC,CASRPVSGGTSYEQYF
.,TRBV7-9,TRBJ1-2,few,TGTGCCAGCAACCCATCAGGGGCGGCATGGGGCTACACCTTC,CASNPSGAAWGYTF
TRBD2,TRBV11-2,TRBJ2-3,.,TGTGCCAGCAGCCACAGCGGGAGGAGGACAGATACGCAGTATTTT,CASSHSGRRTDTQYF
.,TRBV9,TRBJ2-1,few,TGTGCCAGCAGCGTTCCCGGAGGGGGAGTAGGCAATGAGCAGTTCTTC,CASSVPGGGVGNEQFF
.,TRBV7-7,TRBJ2-7,many,TGTGCTAGCAGCTTAGGCCTGGGACCGGACTACGAGCAGTACTTC,CASSLGLGPDYEQYF
.,TRBV6-2/TRBV6-3,TRBJ2-1,many,TGTGCCAGCAGTAGTTCAGAGCAGTTCTTC,CASSSSEQFF
.,TRBV30,TRBJ2-1,.,TGTGCCTGGAGTCCCCTGGGACTCCTTGAGCAGTTCTTC,CAWSPLGLLEQFF
TRBD2,TRBV6-4,TRBJ2-1,.,TGTGCCAGCAGTGACCAACCAGCGGGAGATTACAATGAGCAGTTCTTC,CASSDQPAGDYNEQFF
TRBD1,TRBV12-3/TRBV12-4,TRBJ2-2,many,TGTGCCAGCACCCCACCCCGGGACAGTGGACTTGCGAACACCGGGGAGCTGTTTTTT,CASTPPRDSGLANTGELFF
TRBD2,TRBV10-3,TRBJ2-5,many,TGTGCCATCAGTGAGTCGGGAGGGCCACAAGAGACCCAGTACTTC,CAISESGGPQETQYF
.,TRBV7-8,TRBJ1-1,few,TGTGCCAGCAGCTTAGGGGGGCGGCGAGGGAACACTGAAGCTTTCTTT,CASSLGGRRGNTEAFF
.,TRBV12-3/TRBV12-4,TRBJ2-3,many,TGTGCCAGCACCGTTGTCGAGCGCACAGATACGCAGTATTTT,CASTVVERTDTQYF
TRBD1,TRBV5-5,TRBJ1-4,few,TGTGCCAGCAGCTTCACAGGACAGGGTTGGGAAAAACTGTTTTTT,CASSFTGQGWEKLFF
.,TRBV20-1,TRBJ1-5,many,TGCAGTGCTAGAGATCGCAGGGGCTCGAGCAATCAGCCCCAGCATTTT,CSARDRRGSSNQPQHF
TRBD2,TRBV20-1,TRBJ2-1,few,TGCAGTGCTAACCGGGGAGCGGGGGGCTACAATGAGCAGTTCTTC,CSANRGAGGYNEQFF
TRBD2,TRBV2,TRBJ2-1,many,TGTGCCAGCAGTGACCAGCGGGGCACTTCCAATGAGCAGTTCTTC,CASSDQRGTSNEQFF
.,TRBV29-1,TRBJ1-1,.,TGCAGCGTTGGGGGGCCTTCCGACACTGAAGCTTTCTTT,CSVGGPSDTEAFF
.,TRBV18,TRBJ2-2,few,TGTGCCAGCTCACCATTGGGACAGAACACCGGGGAGCTGTTTTTT,CASSPLGQNTGELFF
.,TRBV4-2,TRBJ2-1,.,TGTGCCAGCAGCCAAGATGAGGGACGGGAGACTGAGCAGTTCTTC,CASSQDEGRETEQFF
.,TRBV10-3,TRBJ1-2,many,TGTGCCATCAGTGAGTCTACAGGGCCCTATGGCTACACCTTC,CAISESTGPYGYTF
TRBD2,TRBV10-2,TRBJ2-7,many,TGCGCCAGCAGCGGACTAGCGCCTACCTACGAGCAGTACTTC,CASSGLAPTYEQYF
TRBD1,TRBV3-1,TRBJ2-3,few,TGTGCCAGCAGCCTGTCCGGGACAGCTAGCACAGATACGCAGTATTTT,CASSLSGTASTDTQYF
TRBD1,TRBV5-1,TRBJ1-1,many,TGCGCCAGCAGCGACAGGGGAGGACACACTGAAGCTTTCTTT,CASSDRGGHTEAFF
TRBD2,TRBV11-3,TRBJ2-7,.,TGTGCCAGCAGTCTAGCGGGGACTAGGGAGCAGTACTTC,CASSLAGTREQYF
.,TRBV3-1,TRBJ2-7,.,TGTGCCAGCAGCGAAGACCCGGGACTGATCTACGAGCAGTACTTC,CASSEDPGLIYEQYF
.,TRBV19,TRBJ2-7,.,TGTGCCAGTAGTAAGGACCCCGCCTACGAGCAGTACTTC,CASSKDPAYEQYF
.,TRBV9,TRBJ2-1,few,TGTGCCAGCAGCGCGAGCACAGCGCTAAGCTCCTACAATGAGCAGTTCTTC,CASSASTALSSYNEQFF
.,TRBV18,TRBJ2-1,many,TGTGCCAGCTCACCAACGGGTCCTGCCTACAATGAGCAGTTCTTC,CASSPTGPAYNEQFF
.,TRBV12-3/TRBV12-4,TRBJ2-3,many,TGTGCCAGCAGTTTAGGTGCCAGCGCTCCCACAGATACGCAGTATTTT,CASSLGASAPTDTQYF
TRBD2,TRBV7-2,TRBJ2-7,few,TGTGCCAGCAGCCCCCGGGGGGCTAGCGGGACAACCTACGAGCAGTACTTC,CASSPRGASGTTYEQYF